The rows below give T cell receptor beta chains drawn from one sample of a study of blood T cell repertoires in COVID-19. Measured with immunoSEQ multiplex PCR; TCRdb has only the in-frame clones, and not every one. The sample lists around 73,000 clones; about four fifths were seen once. Material for sequencing was peripheral blood. Source of these receptors: a human donor in a cohort sampled during active COVID-19. Both conserved end residues are part of each CDR3. A D gene is named only where the DNA matches it firmly. Clone size is stated in some rows and not others, as once, few, many or a class when expanded.

>TRBD1|TRBJ2-7|few|TRBV6-2/TRBV6-3
CASSARQGWYEQYF
TGTGCCAGCAGTGCCCGACAGGGTTGGTACGAGCAGTACTTC
>TRBD2|TRBJ2-7|NA|TRBV4-1
CASSLAGPSYEQYF
TGCGCCAGCAGCCTAGCGGGGCCGTCCTACGAGCAGTACTTC
>NA|TRBJ2-2|NA|TRBV10-3
CAIQNTGELFF
TGTGCCATACAGAATACCGGGGAGCTGTTTTTT
>NA|TRBJ2-4|NA|TRBV3-1/TRBV3-2
CASSQAPPGAKNIQYF
TGTGCCAGCAGCCAAGCCCCGCCGGGTGCCAAAAACATTCAGTACTTC
>NA|TRBJ1-2|NA|TRBV5-4
CASSLSTEFGYTF
TGTGCCAGCAGCTTGTCCACGGAGTTTGGCTACACCTTC
>NA|TRBJ2-4|NA|TRBV9
CASSVSSYSGKNIQYF
TGTGCCAGCAGCGTATCCTCTTATAGCGGCAAAAACATTCAGTACTTC
>TRBD2|TRBJ2-7|NA|TRBV10-3
CAISEGLAGGDEQYF
TGTGCCATCAGTGAGGGACTAGCGGGGGGCGACGAGCAGTACTTC
>NA|TRBJ1-5|few|TRBV10-2
CASWGQGNQPQHF
TGCGCCTCATGGGGGCAGGGCAATCAGCCCCAGCATTTT
>NA|TRBJ2-5|NA|TRBV4-3
CASSQEKKKDGPGRETQYF
TGCGCCAGCAGCCAAGAGAAGAAGAAAGACGGACCAGGGAGGGAGACCCAGTACTTC
>NA|TRBJ2-3|NA|TRBV4-1
CASSQRESTDTQYF
TGCGCCAGCAGCCAAAGAGAGAGCACAGATACGCAGTATTTT
>NA|TRBJ1-4|NA|TRBV12-3/TRBV12-4
CASSEGGKLFF
TGTGCCAGCAGTGAGGGCGGAAAACTGTTTTTT
>TRBD1|TRBJ2-7|NA|TRBV20-1
CSASRAQGAYEQYF
TGCAGTGCTAGTCGGGCGCAGGGGGCATACGAGCAGTACTTC
>NA|TRBJ1-1|NA|TRBV15
CATSREGGRSPEAFF
TGTGCCACCAGCAGAGAGGGGGGGCGAAGCCCTGAAGCTTTCTTT
>NA|TRBJ2-2|NA|TRBV5-1
CASSLLAVTGELFF
TGCGCCAGCAGCTTGTTGGCAGTCACCGGGGAGCTGTTTTTT
>NA|TRBJ1-6|NA|TRBV5-6
CASSFTSSDISSPLHF
TGTGCCAGCAGCTTCACTAGCTCAGACATCAGTTCACCCCTCCACTTT
>TRBD1|TRBJ1-1|NA|TRBV6-5
CASSRTGGLNTEAFF
TGTGCCAGCAGTCGGACAGGGGGCTTGAACACTGAAGCTTTCTTT
>TRBD1|TRBJ1-2|NA|TRBV7-9
CASSLERDSRSYTF
TGTGCCAGCAGCTTAGAGAGGGACAGTCGGTCCTACACCTTC
>NA|TRBJ2-5|NA|TRBV5-6
CASSLVVGEVETQYF
TGTGCCAGCAGCTTGGTGGTAGGGGAGGTAGAGACCCAGTACTTC
>TRBD1|TRBJ2-5|NA|TRBV5-1
CASSFGDREVETQYF
TGCGCCAGCAGCTTCGGGGACAGGGAGGTGGAGACCCAGTACTTC
>TRBD2|TRBJ2-3|NA|TRBV4-2
CASSQAVLAGSTDTQYF
TGTGCCAGCAGCCAAGCGGTACTAGCGGGGAGCACAGATACGCAGTATTTT
>TRBD2|TRBJ2-5|once|TRBV20-1
CSASTAGGTETQYF
TGCAGTGCTAGTACCGCGGGGGGCACGGAGACCCAGTACTTC
>TRBD2|TRBJ2-1|NA|TRBV12-5
CASGFGGGALVGEQFF
TGTGCTAGTGGTTTTGGCGGGGGGGCTTTGGTGGGTGAGCAGTTCTTC
>TRBD2|TRBJ2-3|NA|TRBV6-5
CASSYLLAGTTDTQYF
TGTGCCAGCAGTTACCTACTAGCGGGGACTACAGATACGCAGTATTTT
>NA|TRBJ1-2|NA|TRBV27
CASSPGINYGYTF
TGTGCCAGCAGTCCAGGGATTAACTATGGCTACACCTTC
>NA|TRBJ1-5|NA|TRBV2
CASGVSGTRSSNQPQHF
TGTGCCAGCGGAGTTTCCGGGACAAGGAGTAGCAATCAGCCCCAGCATTTT
>NA|TRBJ2-5|NA|TRBV5-1
CASSENQETQYF
TGCGCCAGCAGTGAGAACCAAGAGACCCAGTACTTC
>NA|TRBJ2-7|NA|TRBV6-1
CASSEARQPIGYEQYF
TGTGCCAGCAGTGAAGCGCGACAGCCAATTGGGTACGAGCAGTACTTC
>NA|TRBJ2-2|NA|TRBV18
CASGSGELFF
TGTGCCAGCGGGAGCGGGGAGCTGTTTTTT
>TRBD1|TRBJ1-2|NA|TRBV4-2
CASTQGQNYGYTF
TGTGCCAGCACCCAGGGACAGAACTATGGCTACACCTTC
>TRBD1|TRBJ2-2|NA|TRBV2
CASKTGQGRTGELFF
TGTGCCAGCAAGACGGGACAGGGGCGCACCGGGGAGCTGTTTTTT
>TRBD1|TRBJ2-7|NA|TRBV4-1
CASSPGQGWKSYEQYF
TGCGCCAGCAGCCCCGGACAGGGCTGGAAGTCCTACGAGCAGTACTTC
>NA|TRBJ2-7|NA|TRBV7-8
CASSPGGAASLSYEQYF
TGTGCCAGCAGCCCTGGGGGGGCCGCTTCCCTTTCCTACGAGCAGTACTTC
>NA|TRBJ1-3|NA|TRBV20-1
CSARGGHTIYF
TGCAGTGCTAGAGGGGGCCACACCATATATTTT
>TRBD2|TRBJ2-2|NA|TRBV2
CASRGLAGASGELFF
TGTGCCAGCAGGGGACTAGCGGGGGCCTCCGGGGAGCTGTTTTTT